A selection of T cell receptor beta chains follows, all from one sample in a study of T cells after posttransplantation cyclophosphamide. Here immunoSEQ multiplex PCR was the method, and the copy in TCRdb shows in-frame clones only, minus some. The sample is made up of about 14,000 clones, none counted only once. Sequencing was performed on PBMCs, taken 950 to 1,200 days after allogeneic stem cell transplant with posttransplant cyclophosphamide. These receptors were obtained from a female patient aged 40 to 55 who received an allogeneic stem cell transplant from a related donor, was CMV-positive, and had no GVHD. Some T cells may be the graft donor's. Each CDR3 is given with its conserved first and last residue. Each record gives: V gene, D gene, clone size, J gene, CDR3 protein, CDR3 DNA. D genes are given only for firm matches. Clone sizes are given selectively: once, few, many, or a class where the clone is expanded.

TRBV28	TRBD1	many	TRBJ2-3	CASRRLTGGGTDTQYF	TGTGCCAGCAGGCGGCTTACAGGGGGCGGCACAGATACGCAGTATTTT
TRBV11-2	-	-	TRBJ2-7	CASSLGSLSSYEQYF	TGTGCCAGCAGCTTAGGTTCCTTGAGCTCCTACGAGCAGTACTTC
TRBV7-9	-	-	TRBJ2-2	CASSRNQGPGELFF	TGTGCCAGCAGCCGGAATCAGGGCCCCGGGGAGCTGTTTTTT
TRBV5-1	-	many	TRBJ1-4	CASSLGGDLEKLFF	TGCGCCAGCAGCTTGGGTGGAGATCTCGAAAAACTGTTTTTT
TRBV29-1	-	-	TRBJ2-2	CSAVLMQGRSGELFF	TGCAGCGCAGTTCTCATGCAGGGGCGGTCCGGGGAGCTGTTTTTT
TRBV2	TRBD1	many	TRBJ1-5	CASSLRTGHSNQPQHF	TGTGCCAGCAGTCTCCGGACAGGCCATAGCAATCAGCCCCAGCATTTT
TRBV5-5	-	many	TRBJ1-2	CASSFSDSAYGYTF	TGTGCCAGCAGCTTTTCCGACAGCGCCTATGGCTACACCTTC
TRBV7-8	TRBD1	many	TRBJ2-7	CASSLAPGQGGEQYF	TGTGCCAGCAGCTTAGCCCCGGGACAGGGCGGCGAGCAGTACTTC
TRBV7-6	-	many	TRBJ2-7	CASSPPQGGTLYEQYF	TGTGCCAGCAGCCCCCCCCAGGGGGGCACGCTCTACGAGCAGTACTTC
TRBV7-8	-	many	TRBJ1-1	CASSLTENTEAFF	TGTGCCAGCAGCCTGACAGAGAACACTGAAGCTTTCTTT
TRBV5-6	-	few	TRBJ2-7	CASSLKGLKEQYF	TGTGCCAGCAGCTTGAAGGGGCTGAAAGAGCAGTACTTC
TRBV2	-	medium-sized	TRBJ1-5	CASSEGHGYQPQHF	TGTGCCAGCAGCGAAGGGCACGGGTATCAGCCCCAGCATTTT
TRBV5-6	TRBD1	medium-sized	TRBJ2-2	CASSLIGGRGLGTGELFF	TGTGCCAGCAGCTTGATCGGAGGCAGGGGGCTAGGCACCGGGGAGCTGTTTTTT
TRBV29-1	TRBD2	few	TRBJ2-5	CSVGRGDQETQYF	TGCAGCGTGGGTCGGGGGGACCAAGAGACCCAGTACTTC
TRBV13	-	few	TRBJ1-1	CASRQVNTEAFF	TGTGCCAGCAGGCAGGTGAACACTGAAGCTTTCTTT
TRBV5-1	-	few	TRBJ2-7	CASSLLPTDTSYEQYF	TGCGCCAGCAGCTTGCTTCCGACAGACACCTCCTACGAGCAGTACTTC
TRBV6-4	TRBD1	few	TRBJ1-6	CATDRAGFGAYNSPLHF	TGTGCCACCGACAGGGCAGGCTTTGGGGCTTATAATTCACCCCTCCACTTT
TRBV6-6	-	-	TRBJ1-5	CASSYASGQQPQHF	TGTGCCAGCAGTTACGCATCAGGCCAACAGCCCCAGCATTTT
TRBV7-3	-	many	TRBJ2-2	CASSLEGFTGELFF	TGTGCCAGCAGCTTGGAGGGGTTCACCGGGGAGCTGTTTTTT
TRBV6-1	TRBD1	few	TRBJ1-1	CASRMGQRNTEAFF	TGTGCCAGCAGGATGGGACAGAGGAACACTGAAGCTTTCTTT
TRBV28	TRBD2	few	TRBJ2-3	CASSWTSVGGDTQYF	TGTGCCAGCAGTTGGACTAGCGTTGGTGGGGATACGCAGTATTTT
TRBV9	TRBD2	many	TRBJ2-1	CASSDISGGRNEQFF	TGTGCCAGCAGCGACATATCGGGGGGGCGTAATGAGCAGTTCTTC
TRBV7-8	-	few	TRBJ1-4	CASSLGRQFGNEKLFF	TGTGCCAGCAGCTTAGGTCGACAGTTTGGTAATGAAAAACTGTTTTTT
TRBV4-1	-	many	TRBJ2-7	CASSQGLVYEQYF	TGCGCCAGCAGCCAAGGTCTTGTCTACGAGCAGTACTTC
TRBV18	-	many	TRBJ2-1	CASSPKAGEQFF	TGTGCCAGCTCACCAAAAGCTGGTGAGCAGTTCTTC
TRBV5-1	-	many	TRBJ2-7	CASSLRGSEYEQYF	TGCGCCAGCAGCTTGAGGGGCAGCGAGTACGAGCAGTACTTC
TRBV2	-	many	TRBJ1-1	CASSVSVNTEAFF	TGTGCCAGCAGTGTCTCTGTCAACACTGAAGCTTTCTTT
TRBV6-1	-	many	TRBJ1-3	CASIMLGNTIYF	TGTGCCAGCATTATGTTAGGAAACACCATATATTTT
TRBV9	-	many	TRBJ2-5	CASSLQGNPQETQYF	TGTGCCAGCAGCCTTCAGGGCAACCCTCAAGAGACCCAGTACTTC